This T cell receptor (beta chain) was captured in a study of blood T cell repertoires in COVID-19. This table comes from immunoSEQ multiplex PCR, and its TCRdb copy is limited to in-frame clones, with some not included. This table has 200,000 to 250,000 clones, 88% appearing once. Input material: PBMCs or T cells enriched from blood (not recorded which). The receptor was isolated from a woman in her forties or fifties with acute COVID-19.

CDR3 coding DNA: TGTGCCAGTAGTATAGTTATAGGGACTAGTAGAGCCAAAAACATTCAGTACTTC. Translation gives CASSIVIGTSRAKNIQYF. V gene TRBV19 combines with J gene TRBJ2-4; 8 bases fit TRBD2. Losses at the gene ends were 1 base for V and 0 bases for J; bases not matched to a gene: 8. The CDR3 totals 18 residues. Germline V CDR1 and CDR2: LNHDA, SQIVND (reference sequence).